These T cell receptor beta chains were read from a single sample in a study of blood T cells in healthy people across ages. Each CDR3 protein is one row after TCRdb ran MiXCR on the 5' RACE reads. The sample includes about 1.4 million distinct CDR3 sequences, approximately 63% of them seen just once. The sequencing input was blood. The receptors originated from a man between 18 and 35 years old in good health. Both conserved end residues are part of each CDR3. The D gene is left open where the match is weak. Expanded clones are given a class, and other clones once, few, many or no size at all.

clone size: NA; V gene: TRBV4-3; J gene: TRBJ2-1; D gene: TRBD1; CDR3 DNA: TGCGCCAGCAGCCAAGATTCATGGTTTGTCGACAGGGGAATCGATGAGCAGTTCTTC; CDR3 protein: CASSQDSWFVDRGIDEQFF
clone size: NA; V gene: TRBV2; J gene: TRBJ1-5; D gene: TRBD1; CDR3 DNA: TGTGCCAGCACGGGGACACACACAGGGGTTCAGCCCCAGCATTTT; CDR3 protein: CASTGTHTGVQPQHF
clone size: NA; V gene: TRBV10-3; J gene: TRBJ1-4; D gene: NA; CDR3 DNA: TGTGCCATCAGTGAGTCGAAGGGAAAACTGTTTTTT; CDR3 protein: CAISESKGKLFF
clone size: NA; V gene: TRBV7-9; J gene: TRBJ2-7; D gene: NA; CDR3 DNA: TGTGCCAGCAGCTTACTAGTCTTCGACGAGCAGTACTTC; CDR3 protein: CASSLLVFDEQYF
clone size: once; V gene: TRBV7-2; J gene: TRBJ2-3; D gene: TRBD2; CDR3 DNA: TGTGCCAGCAGCCCGGGACTAGCGGGGGGGCCCCTGGGGGATACGCAGTATTTT; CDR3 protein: CASSPGLAGGPLGDTQYF
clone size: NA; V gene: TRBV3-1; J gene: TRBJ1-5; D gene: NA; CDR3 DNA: TGTGCCAGCAGTAAGGGAGACAATCAGCCCCAGCATTTT; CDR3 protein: CASSKGDNQPQHF
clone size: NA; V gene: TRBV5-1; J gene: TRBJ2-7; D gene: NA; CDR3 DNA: TGCGCCAGCAGCTTTGCCACAGATAACTCCTACGAGCAGTACTTC; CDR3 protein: CASSFATDNSYEQYF
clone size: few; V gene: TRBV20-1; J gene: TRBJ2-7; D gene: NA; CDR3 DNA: TGCAGTGCTAGAGACACCATGAGCTCCTACGAGCAGTACTTC; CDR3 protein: CSARDTMSSYEQYF
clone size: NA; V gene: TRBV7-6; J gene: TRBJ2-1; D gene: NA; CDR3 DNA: TGTGCCAGCAGCGCACACGGTAGCGGAGAGTCGCAGTTCTTC; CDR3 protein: CASSAHGSGESQFF
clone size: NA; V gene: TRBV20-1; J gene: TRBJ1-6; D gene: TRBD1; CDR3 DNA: TGCAGTGCTAGGACTCCGGGACAGGCGAGTCGGGGAGTTAATTCACCCCTCCACTTT; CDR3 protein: CSARTPGQASRGVNSPLHF
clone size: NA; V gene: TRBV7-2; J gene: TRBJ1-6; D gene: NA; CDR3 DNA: TGTGCCAGCAGCTTAGGCAGACTGGATAATTCACCCCTCCACTTT; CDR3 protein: CASSLGRLDNSPLHF
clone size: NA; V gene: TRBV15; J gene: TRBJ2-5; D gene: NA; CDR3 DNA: TGTGCCACCAGCAGAGATTTAGGGGGGCAGACCCAGTACTTC; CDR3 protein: CATSRDLGGQTQYF
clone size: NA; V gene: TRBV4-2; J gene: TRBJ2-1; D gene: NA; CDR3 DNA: TGTGCCAGCAGCCAAGATTATGGGAGTGAGCAGTTCTTC; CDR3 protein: CASSQDYGSEQFF
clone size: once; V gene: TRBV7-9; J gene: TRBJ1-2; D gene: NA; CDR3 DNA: TGTGCCAGCAGCTTGTCCCAGCTCACCTCAGCTAACTATGGCTACACCTTC; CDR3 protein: CASSLSQLTSANYGYTF
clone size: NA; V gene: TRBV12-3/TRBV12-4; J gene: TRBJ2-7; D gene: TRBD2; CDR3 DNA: TGTGCCAGCAGTTTGATCCTAGCGGCCGCGGCCTACGAGCAGTACTTC; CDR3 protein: CASSLILAAAAYEQYF
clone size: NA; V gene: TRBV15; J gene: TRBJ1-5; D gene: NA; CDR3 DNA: TGTGCCACCAGCAGAGATCTACGGGCGCATCAGCCCCAGCATTTT; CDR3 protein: CATSRDLRAHQPQHF
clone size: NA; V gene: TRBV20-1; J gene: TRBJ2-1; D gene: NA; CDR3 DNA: TGCAGTGCTAGAAGGTGGGAAGTGTCTAATGAGCAGTTCTTC; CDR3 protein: CSARRWEVSNEQFF
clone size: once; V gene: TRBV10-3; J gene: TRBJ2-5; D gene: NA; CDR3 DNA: TGTGCCATCAGTGACAGGCAACAAGAGACCCAGTACTTC; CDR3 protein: CAISDRQQETQYF
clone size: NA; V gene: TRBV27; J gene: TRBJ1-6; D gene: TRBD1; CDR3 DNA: TGTGCCAGCAGTATTACAGGGGTGACTTCACCCCTCCACTTT; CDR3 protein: CASSITGVTSPLHF
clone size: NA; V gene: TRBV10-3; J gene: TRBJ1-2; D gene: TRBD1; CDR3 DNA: TGTGCCATCAGTGACGCCTCCGGGACAGGGCCGGGGAACTATGGCTACACCTTC; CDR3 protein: CAISDASGTGPGNYGYTF
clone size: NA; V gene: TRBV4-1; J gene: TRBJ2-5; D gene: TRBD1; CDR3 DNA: TGCGCCAGCAGCCCGTGGGACAGCTTCCAAGAGACCCAGTACTTC; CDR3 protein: CASSPWDSFQETQYF
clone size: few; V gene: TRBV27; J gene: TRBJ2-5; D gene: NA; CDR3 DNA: TGTGCCAGCAGTGCCCTAGGGGGAGAGACCCAGTACTTC; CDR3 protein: CASSALGGETQYF
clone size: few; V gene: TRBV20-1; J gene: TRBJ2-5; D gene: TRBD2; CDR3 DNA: TGCAGTGCTCCTCCTCGGACTAGCGGGGGGGAGACCCAGTACTTC; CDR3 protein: CSAPPRTSGGETQYF
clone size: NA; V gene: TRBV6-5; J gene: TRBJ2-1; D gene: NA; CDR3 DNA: TGTGCCAGCAGTTACGGTGCGGGAAACTACAATGAGCAGTTCTTC; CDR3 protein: CASSYGAGNYNEQFF
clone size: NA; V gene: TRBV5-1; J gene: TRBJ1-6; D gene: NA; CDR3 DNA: TGCGCCAGCAGCTTTCTGCAGGGTGAATCATCACCCCTCCACTTT; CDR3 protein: CASSFLQGESSPLHF
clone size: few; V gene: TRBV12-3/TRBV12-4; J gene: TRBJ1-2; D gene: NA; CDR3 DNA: TGTGCCAGCAGTTACAGGTTGGATGGCTACACCTTC; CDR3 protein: CASSYRLDGYTF
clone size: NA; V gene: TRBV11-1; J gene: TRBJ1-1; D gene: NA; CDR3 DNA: TGTGCCAGCAGCTTAGGGGAGTCCTTCATAGGTAGATGGACTGAAGCTTTCTTT; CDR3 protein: CASSLGESFIGRWTEAFF
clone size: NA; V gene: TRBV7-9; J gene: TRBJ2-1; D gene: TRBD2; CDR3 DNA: TGTGCCAGCAGCTTAGCGCGACTAGCGGGAGACAATGAGCAGTTCTTC; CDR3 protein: CASSLARLAGDNEQFF
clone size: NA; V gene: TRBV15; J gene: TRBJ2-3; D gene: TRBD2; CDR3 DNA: TGTGCCACCAGCGGAACGTATCGGCGGGGGGCTAAAGCAGAGACGCAGTATTTT; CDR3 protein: CATSGTYRRGAKAETQYF
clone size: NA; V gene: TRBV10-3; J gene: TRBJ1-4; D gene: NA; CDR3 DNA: TGTGCCATCCGACCGGGATCTTCTAATGAAAAACTGTTTTTT; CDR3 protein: CAIRPGSSNEKLFF